Shown below are 4 T cell receptor beta chains from a single sample sequenced in a study of persistence of HIV-infected CD4 T cells. These TCRs' antigens remain unknown. Sequencing used immunoSEQ version 4 in survey mode. The repertoire was sequenced with immunoSEQ multiplex PCR; TCRdb's copy has only in-frame clones and lacks some. The data show about 64,000 clones, roughly 77% seen once. Overlapping HIV-1 Gag 15-mer peptides at around 0.91 ug per peptide per mL were used. Sorted nonresponding memory CD4+ T cells were CD40L-negative, CD69-negative, CD45RO-high. Sequencing was performed on CD4+ T cells sorted from PBMCs after roughly 17-hour stimulation, taken from a patient who received antiretroviral therapy. Receptor source: an adult man with HIV who was CMV-seropositive.

The chain joins TRBV6-5 to TRBJ1-1; a weak D match, TRBD1 (5 bases). Germline V gene lookup returns CDR1 MNHEY and CDR2 SVGAGI. The CDR3 contains 14 residues. V was pared by 6 bases and J by 3 bases, with 14 bases between. The DNA for the CDR3 is TGTGCCAGCAGCCCCCTTAGGGGTTACACTGAAGCTTTCTTT. This translates into CASSPLRGYTEAFF.

This rearrangement joins TRBV5-1 to TRBJ1-1, with D tentatively TRBD1 (6 bases). CDR3 length equals 14 residues. Trimming removed 4 bases at V and 0 bases at J, with 10 bases between. Germline CDR1 is SGHRS and CDR2 is YFSETQ. The CDR3 sequence is CASSVDSMNTEAFF. CDR3 DNA sequence: TGCGCCAGCAGCGTGGACAGCATGAACACTGAAGCTTTCTTT. The complete variable domain, with remaining parts taken from reference TRBV5-1 and TRBJ1-1, reads KAGVTQTPRYLIKTRGQQVTLSCSPISGHRSVSWYQQTPGQGLQFLFEYFSETQRNKGNFPGRFSGRQFSNSRSEMNVSTLELGDSALYLCASSVDSMNTEAFFGQGTRLTVV.

The rearrangement joins TRBV5-1 to TRBJ1-2; tentative D call: TRBD1 (5 bases). Germline CDR1 and CDR2: SGHRS and YFSETQ. This CDR3 has 15 amino acids. Trimming cost V 0 bases and J 3 bases, with 12 bases left between them. CDR3 bases: TGCGCCAGCAGCTTGGATAAAGGGGAGCACTATGGCTACACCTTC. Translating gives CASSLDKGEHYGYTF.

CDR3 region: CASSTARDRGFNSPLHF. The CDR3 DNA sequence: TGTGCCAGCAGCACCGCCAGGGACAGGGGGTTTAATTCACCCCTCCACTTT. The gene calls are TRBV7-9 and TRBJ1-6; 11 bases align to TRBD1. CDR3 length: 17 residues. CDR1 and CDR2 from the germline V gene are SEHNR and FQNEAQ (reference sequence). J lost 6 bases, V lost 5 bases, and 9 bases had no gene match.